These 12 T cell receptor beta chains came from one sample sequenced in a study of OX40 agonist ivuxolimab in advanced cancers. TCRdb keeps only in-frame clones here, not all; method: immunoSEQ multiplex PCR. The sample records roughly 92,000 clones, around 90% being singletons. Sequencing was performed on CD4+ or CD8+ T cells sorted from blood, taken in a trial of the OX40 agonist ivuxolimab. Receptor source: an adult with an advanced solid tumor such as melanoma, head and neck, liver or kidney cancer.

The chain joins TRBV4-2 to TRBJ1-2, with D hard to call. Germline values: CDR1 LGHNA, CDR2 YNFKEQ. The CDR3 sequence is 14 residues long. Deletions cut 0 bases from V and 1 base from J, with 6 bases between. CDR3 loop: CASSQDNLNYGYTF. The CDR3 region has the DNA TGTGCCAGCAGCCAAGACAACCTTAACTATGGCTACACCTTC.

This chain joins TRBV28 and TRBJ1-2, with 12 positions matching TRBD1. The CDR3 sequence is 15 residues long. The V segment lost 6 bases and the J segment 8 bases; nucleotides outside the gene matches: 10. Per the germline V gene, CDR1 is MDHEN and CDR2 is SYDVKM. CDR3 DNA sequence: TGTGCCAGCAGATCTGGGGGGACAGGGGGCGCAGGCTACACCTTC. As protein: CASRSGGTGGAGYTF.

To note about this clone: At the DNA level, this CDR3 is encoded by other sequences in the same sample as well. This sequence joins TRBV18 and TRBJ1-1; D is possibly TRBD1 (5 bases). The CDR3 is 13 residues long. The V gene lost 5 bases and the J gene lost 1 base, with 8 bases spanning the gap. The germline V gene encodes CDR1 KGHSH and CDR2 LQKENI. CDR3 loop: CASSSGQNTEAFF. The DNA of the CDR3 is TGTGCCAGCTCATCCGGACAGAACACTGAAGCTTTCTTT.

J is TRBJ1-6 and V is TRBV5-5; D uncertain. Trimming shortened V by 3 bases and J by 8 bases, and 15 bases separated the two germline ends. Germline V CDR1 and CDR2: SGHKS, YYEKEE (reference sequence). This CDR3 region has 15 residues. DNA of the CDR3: TGTGCCAGCAGCTCCCCTGATGACCCATATTCACCCCTCCACTTT. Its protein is CASSSPDDPYSPLHF.

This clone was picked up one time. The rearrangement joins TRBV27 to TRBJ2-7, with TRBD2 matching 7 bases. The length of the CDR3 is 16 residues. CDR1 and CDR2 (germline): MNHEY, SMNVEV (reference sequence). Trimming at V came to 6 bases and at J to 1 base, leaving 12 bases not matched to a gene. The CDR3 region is CASSWGGVAGSYEQYF. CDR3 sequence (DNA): TGTGCCAGCAGCTGGGGGGGGGTGGCGGGATCCTACGAGCAGTACTTC.

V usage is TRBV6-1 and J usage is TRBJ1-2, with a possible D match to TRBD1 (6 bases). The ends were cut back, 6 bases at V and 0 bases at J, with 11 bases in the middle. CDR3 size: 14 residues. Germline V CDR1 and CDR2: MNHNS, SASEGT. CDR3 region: CASRQDRANYGYTF. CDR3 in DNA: TGTGCCAGCAGGCAGGACAGAGCTAACTATGGCTACACCTTC.

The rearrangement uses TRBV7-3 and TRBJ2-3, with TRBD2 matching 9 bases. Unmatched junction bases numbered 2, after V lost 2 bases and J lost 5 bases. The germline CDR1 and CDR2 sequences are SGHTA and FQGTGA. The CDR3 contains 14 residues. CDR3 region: CASSLERGEDTQYF. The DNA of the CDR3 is TGTGCCAGCAGCTTAGAGCGGGGGGAAGATACGCAGTATTTT.

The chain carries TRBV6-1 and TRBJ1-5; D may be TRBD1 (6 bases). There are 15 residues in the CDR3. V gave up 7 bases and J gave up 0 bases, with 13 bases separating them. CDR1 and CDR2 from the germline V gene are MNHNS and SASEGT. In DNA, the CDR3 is TGTGCCAGCAACAGGGACCAATATAGCAATCAGCCCCAGCATTTT. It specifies CASNRDQYSNQPQHF.

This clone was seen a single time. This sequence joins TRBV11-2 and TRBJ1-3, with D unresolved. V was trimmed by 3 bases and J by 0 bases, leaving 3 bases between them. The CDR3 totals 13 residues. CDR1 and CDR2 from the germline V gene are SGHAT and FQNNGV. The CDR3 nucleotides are TGTGCCAGCAGCTTCCCCTCTGGAAACACCATATATTTT. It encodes CASSFPSGNTIYF.

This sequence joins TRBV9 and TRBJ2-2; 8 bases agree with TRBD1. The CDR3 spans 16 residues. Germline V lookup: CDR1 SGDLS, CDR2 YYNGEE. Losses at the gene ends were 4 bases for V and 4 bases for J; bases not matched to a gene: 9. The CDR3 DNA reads TGTGCCAGCAGCTTTCGACAGGGGCCAGGCACCGGGGAGCTGTTTTTT. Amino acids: CASSFRQGPGTGELFF.

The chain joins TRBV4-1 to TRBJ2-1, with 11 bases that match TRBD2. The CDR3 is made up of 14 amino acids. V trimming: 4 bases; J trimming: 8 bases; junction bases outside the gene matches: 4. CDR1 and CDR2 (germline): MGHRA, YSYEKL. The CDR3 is CASSLTSGMDEQFF. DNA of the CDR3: TGCGCCAGCAGCCTGACTAGCGGGATGGATGAGCAGTTCTTC.

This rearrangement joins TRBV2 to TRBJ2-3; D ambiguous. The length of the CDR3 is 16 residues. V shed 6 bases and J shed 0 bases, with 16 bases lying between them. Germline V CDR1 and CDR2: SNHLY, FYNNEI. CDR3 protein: CASRWGTTYSTDTQYF. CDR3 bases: TGTGCCAGCAGGTGGGGAACTACTTATAGCACAGATACGCAGTATTTT.